One T cell receptor (beta chain) is described in this entry. CDR1 is MGHRA, CDR2 YSYEKL, per germline. The CDR3 has 18 residues. Trimming removed 3 bases from V and 4 bases from J; junction bases left unmatched: 9. Some clones are missing from TCRdb's copy, which holds only in-frame ones; the method was immunoSEQ multiplex PCR. The sample lists over 75,000 clones, more than 75% occurring once. The data were taken from a study of cytomegalovirus exposure and HLA in healthy donors. This receptor was taken from a man in his thirties or forties in good health and CMV-seronegative. The chain employs TRBV4-1 and TRBJ2-3; 14 nucleotides line up with TRBD2. Sequences were obtained from PBMCs. CDR3 sequence reads: CASSHRLAGGPLADTQYF. The CDR3 DNA reads TGCGCCAGCAGCCACCGACTAGCGGGAGGGCCTCTCGCAGATACGCAGTATTTT.